This entry lists 18 T cell receptor beta chains sequenced from one sample in a study of monozygotic twins with inflammatory bowel disease (dated by TCRdb to the late 2010s). Preparation of the library involved 5' RACE. The run used an Illumina HiSeq 2500. After reprocessing by TCRdb, each CDR3 protein sequence is one entry, and no DNA is given. The sample table includes fewer than 200,000 distinct CDR3 sequences. The ten largest clones capture around 2.8% of the sample. Sequenced material: blood. These receptors were collected from a human donor with ulcerative colitis or Crohn's disease, or a healthy co-twin of an affected twin (not recorded which).

This chain uses TRBV28 with TRBJ1-1; the D call of TRBD1 rests on TCRdb alone, since no DNA is present to check it. Per germline, CDR1 MDHEN and CDR2 SYDVKM. The CDR3 sequence is 15 residues long. CDR3 in amino acids: CASSYSGDRETEAFF.

This sequence joins TRBV5-6 and TRBJ2-1; the D call of TRBD2 rests on TCRdb alone, since no DNA is present to check it. Germline V gene lookup returns CDR1 SGHDT and CDR2 YYEEEE. The CDR3 is 14 amino acids. Here the CDR3 reads CASSSRRELVEQFF.

CDR3 protein: CSVERGLYDGEQYF. The genes are TRBV29-1 and TRBJ2-7; TCRdb reports TRBD1, a call that lacks DNA to check it against. CDR1 SQVTM and CDR2 ANQGSEA come from the germline V gene. This CDR3 is built from 14 residues.

This chain joins TRBV4-2 and TRBJ2-2; the TCRdb call, TRBD1, lacks DNA for checking. In germline, CDR1 is LGHNA, CDR2 YNFKEQ. This CDR3 is 15 amino acids long. This CDR3 reads CASSQDRAFTGELFF.

The CDR3 spells CASSPPGQRSNQPQHF. This rearrangement joins TRBV18 to TRBJ1-5. This CDR3 contains 16 residues. Germline-derived CDR1 and CDR2 are KGHSH and LQKENI. The full variable domain, in which reference TRBV18 and TRBJ1-5 provide the parts outside the CDR3, is NAGVMQNPRHLVRRRGQEARLRCSPMKGHSHVYWYRQLPEEGLKFMVYLQKENIIDESGMPKERFSAEFPKEGPSILRIQQVVRGDSAAYFCASSPPGQRSNQPQHFGDGTRLSIL.

The gene calls are TRBV3-1 and TRBJ1-5. From germline, CDR1 is LGHDT and CDR2 YNNKEL (reference sequence). The CDR3 is 13 residues long. CDR3: CASSHKTNHPQHF.

V is TRBV27 and J is TRBJ2-7. The germline gives CDR1 MNHEY, CDR2 SMNVEV (reference sequence). This CDR3 is built from 14 residues. CDR3 region: CASSLKGNFYEQYF.

The chain couples TRBV28 to TRBJ2-1. The CDR3 extends over 13 amino acids. The V gene's germline CDR1 is MDHEN and CDR2 SYDVKM. CDR3: CASSLRSYNEQFF.

The chain combines TRBV28 with TRBJ2-7; no DNA is available, so the TRBD1 call from TCRdb remains unchecked. In germline, CDR1 is MDHEN, CDR2 SYDVKM. This CDR3 is built from 17 residues. CDR3 protein: CASSGPIIAGRSYEQYF.

The V call is TRBV25-1, the J call TRBJ2-5; lacking DNA, the TRBD1 call made by TCRdb goes unchecked. Germline lookup yields CDR1 MGHDK and CDR2 SYGVNS. The CDR3 spans 13 residues. CDR3 residues: CASSAQGEETQYF.

V usage is TRBV11-3 and J usage is TRBJ2-2. This CDR3 contains 16 residues. CDR1 and CDR2 (germline): SGHNT, YENEEA. The CDR3 protein is CASSLRLGANTGELFF.

The chain joins TRBV5-1 to TRBJ1-4; there is no DNA to check the TCRdb D call of TRBD1. CDR3 length: 15 residues. Germline V gene sequence: CDR1 SGHRS, CDR2 YFSETQ. The CDR3 protein is CASSVSGTDNEKLFF.

V usage is TRBV28 and J usage is TRBJ2-5; the TRBD2 assignment by TCRdb is unverifiable without DNA. CDR3 length: 16 amino acids. Germline CDR1 and CDR2: MDHEN and SYDVKM. This CDR3 reads CASLPFSGNNQETQYF.

V is TRBV14 and J is TRBJ2-2; lacking DNA, the TRBD2 call made by TCRdb goes unchecked. Looked up from germline, CDR1 is SGHDN and CDR2 is FVKESK. The CDR3 spans 15 residues. This chain's CDR3 is CASSQKRGNTGELFF.

The chain links TRBV6-2 or TRBV6-3 to TRBJ2-2; TCRdb calls TRBD1, which cannot be checked without DNA. The CDR3 sequence is 14 residues long. Germline CDR1 and CDR2: MNHEY and SVGEGT. CDR3 in amino acids: CASRTGGDTGELFF.

V gene TRBV28 combines with J gene TRBJ2-7. Germline V CDR1 and CDR2: MDHEN, SYDVKM. CDR3 length: 12 residues. The CDR3 spells CASRAWVDEQYF.

The J gene is TRBJ2-6, the V gene TRBV5-6; TCRdb reports TRBD1, a call that lacks DNA to check it against. Germline-derived CDR1 and CDR2 are SGHDT and YYEEEE. CDR3 length equals 20 residues. CDR3 region: CASSLWGTETLFSGANVLTF.

The chain carries TRBV2 and TRBJ1-3; the TCRdb D gene call, TRBD1, has no DNA to confirm it. CDR1 is SNHLY and CDR2 is FYNNEI in the germline V gene. This CDR3 is built from 14 residues. The CDR3 loop is CASRRDNTGNTIYF. Variable domain in full (rest from reference TRBV2 and TRBJ1-3): EPEVTQTPSHQVTQMGQEVILRCVPISNHLYFYWYRQILGQKVEFLVSFYNNEISEKSEIFDDQFSVERPDGSNFTLKIRSTKLEDSAMYFCASRRDNTGNTIYFGEGSWLTVV.